These 26 T cell receptor beta chains share one sample of origin, sequenced in a study of blood T cells in healthy people across ages. Sample-barcoded 5' priming and a J-beta primer mix drove a second PCR of roughly 6 to 12 cycles. TCRdb redid the calling of the 5' RACE reads with MiXCR, one entry per CDR3 protein. The data contain around 620,000 distinct CDR3 sequences, 27% of them singletons. The sample consisted of blood. The receptor source for this set is a woman in her 70s in good health.

The rearrangement joins TRBV6-1 to TRBJ1-4; D call uncertain. Germline V gene data show CDR1 as MNHNS and CDR2 as SASEGT. This CDR3 is built from 15 residues. V lost 6 bases and J 8 bases, leaving 19 bases between the germline ends. CDR3 nucleotide sequence: TGTGCCAGCAGAAGGGCGGCGGTCGGCATGGAAAAACTGTTTTTT. Protein: CASRRAAVGMEKLFF.

In its sample, this clonotype was seen a few times. The chain couples TRBV6-5 to TRBJ1-3; the match to TRBD1 covers 9 bases. CDR1 and CDR2 (germline): MNHEY, SVGAGI. This CDR3 comprises 15 residues. The ends lost 6 bases at V and 4 bases at J; junction bases unmatched: 7. The CDR3 coding sequence is TGTGCCAGCAGAGCTCCGGGACAGGGAGGAAACACCATATATTTT. Residues: CASRAPGQGGNTIYF.

The chain links TRBV24-1 to TRBJ2-2; possibly TRBD1 for D (5 bases). Trimming stripped 8 bases from V and 0 bases from J, with 12 bases between. The CDR3 sequence is 15 residues long. CDR1 is KGHDR, CDR2 SFDVKD, per germline. The CDR3 DNA sequence: TGTGCCACCACCTCCAGGGCTTCGAACACCGGGGAGCTGTTTTTT. This gives the protein CATTSRASNTGELFF.

This clonotype was observed at least ten times. The chain uses TRBV7-3 and TRBJ1-2; D gene unclear. The germline V and J ends were trimmed by 4 bases and 4 bases, with 10 bases remaining between them. The CDR3 has 13 residues. Germline values: CDR1 SGHTA, CDR2 FQGTGA. The CDR3, as DNA: TGTGCCAGCAGCTCCGACGGTACCTATGGCTACACCTTC. Its protein product is CASSSDGTYGYTF.

This clonotype was observed at least ten times. The chain couples TRBV21-1 to TRBJ2-3; the table names TRBD1, a call not compared with the DNA. TRBV21-1 is deemed a pseudogene. The CDR3 runs 15 residues. CDR3 coding DNA: TGTGCCAGCATGCAGTGGAGGGTCCCGGGAGATACGCAGTATTTT. Translating gives CASMQWRVPGDTQYF.

Comment on this clonotype: The junction does not match germline at one end; this may be a read error. The CDR3 protein is CASSSRGDRGSANPPQHF. In DNA form, the CDR3 reads TGTGCCAGCAGCTCCCGTGGGGACAGGGGATCGGCCAATCCGCCCCAGCATTTT. The chain joins TRBV6-1 to TRBJ1-5; 10 bases fit TRBD1. This CDR3 has 18 amino acids. The germline V gene has CDR1 MNHNS and CDR2 SASEGT.

The chain carries TRBV20-1 and TRBJ1-2; D gene ambiguous. CDR3 length: 14 amino acids. Germline V gene sequence: CDR1 DFQATT, CDR2 SNEGSKA (reference sequence). V lost 0 bases to trimming and J lost 8 bases, with 16 bases between them. The CDR3 nucleotides read TGCAGTGCTAGAGACCGTGGCGGCCGGACCGGCTACACCTTC. This translates into CSARDRGGRTGYTF.

The V gene is TRBV7-9, the J gene TRBJ1-1, with a tentative D call TRBD1 (5 bases). In germline, CDR1 is SEHNR, CDR2 FQNEAQ (reference sequence). The CDR3 has 15 residues. V was trimmed by 2 bases and J by 6 bases, leaving 16 bases between them. In nucleotides, the CDR3 is TGTGCCAGCAGCTTACAGGGAGTAGTAAAATCTGAAGCTTTCTTT. As protein: CASSLQGVVKSEAFF.

This clonotype was counted a few times. The rearrangement joins TRBV7-2 to TRBJ1-5; D gene unclear. The CDR3 contains 13 residues. The germline V gene has CDR1 SGHTA and CDR2 FQGNSA. Between the trimmed V and J ends, which lost 4 bases and 4 bases, there was a span of 8 bases. DNA for the CDR3: TGTGCCAGCAGCTCCTGGGTGAATCAGCCCCAGCATTTT. Translated: CASSSWVNQPQHF.

This clonotype came up a few times. The chain carries TRBV5-4 and TRBJ2-1; 14 positions agree with TRBD2. This CDR3 comprises 16 residues. The V gene end was trimmed by 5 bases and the J gene end by 5 bases; junction bases not matched to a gene: 6. Germline V gene sequence: CDR1 SGHNT, CDR2 YYREEE (reference sequence). The CDR3 DNA is TGTGCCAGCAGGCCTGGGGGACTAGCGGGGGACAATGAGCAGTTCTTC. It yields the protein CASRPGGLAGDNEQFF.

This clonotype was counted a few times. The rearrangement uses TRBV24-1 and TRBJ2-1, with a possible D match to TRBD2 (6 bases). The V gene lost 6 bases and the J gene lost 8 bases, with 16 bases spanning the gap. CDR3 size: 14 residues. CDR1 KGHDR and CDR2 SFDVKD come from the germline V gene. For the CDR3, the DNA is TGTGCCACCAGTAAGATAGAATTAGCGGATGAGCAGTTCTTC. Its translation is CATSKIELADEQFF.

This clonotype was observed a few times. The chain recombines TRBV4-3 with TRBJ2-3, with 7 bases fitting TRBD2. The germline V gene encodes CDR1 LGHNA and CDR2 YSLEER. The CDR3 runs 16 residues. V was clipped by 4 bases and J by 4 bases; unmatched bases: 11. CDR3 loop: CASSPSLGGWADTQYF. The CDR3 DNA reads TGCGCCAGCAGCCCGTCTTTGGGGGGGTGGGCAGATACGCAGTATTTT.

This chain joins TRBV20-1 and TRBJ2-1, with 10 bases that match TRBD2. The CDR3 spans 14 residues. The ends lost 5 bases at V and 4 bases at J; junction bases unmatched: 5. Germline loops: CDR1 DFQATT, CDR2 SNEGSKA (reference sequence). CDR3 residues: CSAPQRGGYNEQFF. CDR3 coding DNA: TGCAGTGCTCCCCAGCGGGGGGGTTACAATGAGCAGTTCTTC.

This chain joins TRBV7-2 and TRBJ2-3, with 13 bases matching TRBD2. The CDR3 is 16 residues long. The J segment lost 7 bases and the V segment lost 1 base, leaving 5 bases of the junction unmatched. The germline gives CDR1 SGHTA, CDR2 FQGNSA. The CDR3 loop reads CASSLVLAGGLNTQYF. DNA for the CDR3: TGTGCCAGCAGCTTAGTACTAGCGGGGGGGCTGAATACGCAGTATTTT.

This chain joins TRBV7-2 and TRBJ1-2, with TRBD1 matching over 7 bases. With 5 bases clipped from V and 1 base from J, the junction kept 7 bases outside the gene matches. The CDR3 consists of 15 residues. Per the germline V gene, CDR1 is SGHTA and CDR2 is FQGNSA. The CDR3: CASSTRRDSNYGYTF. As DNA, the CDR3 is TGTGCCAGCAGCACCCGAAGGGACAGTAACTATGGCTACACCTTC.

This clonotype was seen only a few times. The rearrangement joins TRBV7-2 to TRBJ2-7; D perhaps matches TRBD1 (5 bases). Germline CDR1 is SGHTA and CDR2 is FQGNSA. Trimming removed 4 bases from V and 5 bases from J, with 18 bases in between. The CDR3 runs to 15 residues. The CDR3 coding sequence is TGTGCCAGCAGCTGGTCAAGGACCGCCAGGGACGAGCAGTACTTC. Residues: CASSWSRTARDEQYF.

The chain recombines TRBV2 with TRBJ1-4; D not certain. Trimming left V 4 bases short and J 5 bases short, with 11 bases between. The CDR3 is 14 residues long. Germline CDR1 SNHLY, CDR2 FYNNEI. The DNA for the CDR3 is TGTGCCAGCAGTGGAGCTCGAGAAAATGAAAAACTGTTTTTT. It encodes CASSGARENEKLFF.

The chain couples TRBV6-1 to TRBJ2-1; 7 nucleotides match TRBD1. The tail of the sequence fits TRBJ2-5 better, so the J call may be wrong. The germline V gene encodes CDR1 MNHNS and CDR2 SASEGT. CDR3 length equals 14 residues. The CDR3 is CASSEWTRGETQYF. The CDR3 DNA sequence: TGTGCCAGCAGTGAATGGACCAGGGGGGAGACCCAGTACTTC.

This clonotype was detected only a few times. The chain employs TRBV10-3 and TRBJ1-5, with no clear D. Germline V gives CDR1 ENHRY, CDR2 SYGVKD. V was trimmed by 2 bases and J by 11 bases, leaving 10 bases between them. This CDR3 comprises 12 residues. DNA for the CDR3: TGTGCCATCAGTGAGCCCCCTTCGACCCAGCATTTT. Its translation: CAISEPPSTQHF.

The chain combines TRBV27 with TRBJ2-5, with D perhaps matching TRBD2 (5 bases). The germline gives CDR1 MNHEY, CDR2 SMNVEV (reference sequence). This CDR3 has 13 residues. V was shortened by 8 bases and J by 5 bases, with 15 bases between the two germline ends. The CDR3: CASRPRSGETQYF. The CDR3 coding sequence is TGTGCCAGCCGTCCTCGGTCGGGGGAGACCCAGTACTTC.

The V and J genes are TRBV7-9 and TRBJ2-3; unclear D gene. The CDR3 length is 17 residues. Trimming took 5 bases from V and 4 from J, leaving 22 bases between them. CDR1 and CDR2 from the germline V gene are SEHNR and FQNEAQ (reference sequence). CDR3 DNA sequence: TGTGCCAGCAGCGCCCGGAACCTAACCTCTTTAGCAGATACGCAGTATTTT. Its translation: CASSARNLTSLADTQYF.

The chain has TRBV7-9 and TRBJ1-6, with D perhaps matching TRBD1 (5 bases). Germline V gene sequence: CDR1 SEHNR, CDR2 FQNEAQ (reference sequence). Trimming shortened V by 2 bases and J by 13 bases, and 9 bases separated the two germline ends. CDR3 length: 12 residues. The CDR3 coding sequence is TGTGCCAGCAGCTTACAGGGAGCGCCCCTCCACTTT. It translates to CASSLQGAPLHF.

The V and J genes are TRBV6-2 or TRBV6-3 and TRBJ1-2, with a tentative D call TRBD1 (6 bases). The germline V gene has CDR1 MNHEY and CDR2 SVGEGT. This CDR3 region has 13 residues. V was clipped by 6 bases and J by 4 bases, with 12 bases between them. The DNA for the CDR3 is TGTGCCAGCAGACACGACAGGAGCTATGGCTACACCTTC. Translation: CASRHDRSYGYTF.

This rearrangement joins TRBV7-3 to TRBJ2-5; D may be TRBD2 (6 bases). Germline V gene sequence: CDR1 SGHTA, CDR2 FQGTGA. Trimming pared 3 bases from V and 4 bases from J, leaving 18 bases between. This CDR3 comprises 16 residues. The CDR3 region is CASSLLGTRRGETQYF. Written as DNA, the CDR3 is TGTGCCAGCAGCTTGTTAGGAACTAGGAGGGGAGAGACCCAGTACTTC.

This clonotype has more than one count but fewer than ten. This chain joins TRBV5-1 and TRBJ1-6, with D uncertain. Looked up from germline, CDR1 is SGHRS and CDR2 is YFSETQ. CDR3 length equals 14 residues. Between the trimmed V and J ends, which lost 3 bases and 5 bases, there was a span of 9 bases. CDR3 in amino acids: CASSSQAHNSPLHF. DNA for the CDR3: TGCGCCAGCAGCTCTCAGGCTCATAATTCACCCCTCCACTTT.

This chain uses TRBV7-9 with TRBJ2-6; D assignment may be TRBD1 or TRBD2 (5 bases each). V was pared by 0 bases and J by 1 base, with 13 bases between. Germline CDR1 reads SEHNR; CDR2 reads FQNEAQ (reference sequence). The CDR3 length is 18 residues. The CDR3 sequence is CASSLAGAGSSGANVLTF. In DNA form, the CDR3 reads TGTGCCAGCAGCTTAGCCGGGGCAGGGTCTTCTGGGGCCAACGTCCTGACTTTC.